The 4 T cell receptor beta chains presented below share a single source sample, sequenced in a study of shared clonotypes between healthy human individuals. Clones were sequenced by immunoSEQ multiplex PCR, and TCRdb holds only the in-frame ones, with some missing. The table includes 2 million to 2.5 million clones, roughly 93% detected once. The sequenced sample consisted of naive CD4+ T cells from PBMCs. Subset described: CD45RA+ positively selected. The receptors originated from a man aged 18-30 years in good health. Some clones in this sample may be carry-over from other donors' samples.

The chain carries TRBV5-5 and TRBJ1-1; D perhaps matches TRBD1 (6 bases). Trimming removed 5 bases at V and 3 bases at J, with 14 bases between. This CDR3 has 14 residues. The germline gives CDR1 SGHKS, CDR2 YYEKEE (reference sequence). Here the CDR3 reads CASSRTVTYTEAFF. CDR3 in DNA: TGTGCCAGCAGTCGGACAGTGACTTACACTGAAGCTTTCTTT.

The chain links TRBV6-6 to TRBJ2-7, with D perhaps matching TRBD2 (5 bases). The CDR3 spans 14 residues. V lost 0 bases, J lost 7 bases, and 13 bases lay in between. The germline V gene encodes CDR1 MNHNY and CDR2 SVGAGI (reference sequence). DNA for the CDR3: TGTGCCAGCAGTTACTCCCTGGCGACGGGGGAGCAGTACTTC. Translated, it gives CASSYSLATGEQYF.

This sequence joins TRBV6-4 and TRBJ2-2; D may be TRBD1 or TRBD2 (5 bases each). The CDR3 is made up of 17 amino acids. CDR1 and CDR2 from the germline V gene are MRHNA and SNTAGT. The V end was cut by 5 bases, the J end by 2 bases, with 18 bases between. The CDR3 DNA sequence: TGTGCCAGCAGTTCCCCTAGCATGGGGGTAAACACCGGGGAGCTGTTTTTT. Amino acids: CASSSPSMGVNTGELFF.

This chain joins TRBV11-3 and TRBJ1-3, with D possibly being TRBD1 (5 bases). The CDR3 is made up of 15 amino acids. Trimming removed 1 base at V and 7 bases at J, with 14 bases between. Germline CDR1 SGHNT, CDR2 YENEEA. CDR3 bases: TGTGCCAGCAGCTTAGTGGGCGGGGCGGGGAACACCATATATTTT. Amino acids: CASSLVGGAGNTIYF.